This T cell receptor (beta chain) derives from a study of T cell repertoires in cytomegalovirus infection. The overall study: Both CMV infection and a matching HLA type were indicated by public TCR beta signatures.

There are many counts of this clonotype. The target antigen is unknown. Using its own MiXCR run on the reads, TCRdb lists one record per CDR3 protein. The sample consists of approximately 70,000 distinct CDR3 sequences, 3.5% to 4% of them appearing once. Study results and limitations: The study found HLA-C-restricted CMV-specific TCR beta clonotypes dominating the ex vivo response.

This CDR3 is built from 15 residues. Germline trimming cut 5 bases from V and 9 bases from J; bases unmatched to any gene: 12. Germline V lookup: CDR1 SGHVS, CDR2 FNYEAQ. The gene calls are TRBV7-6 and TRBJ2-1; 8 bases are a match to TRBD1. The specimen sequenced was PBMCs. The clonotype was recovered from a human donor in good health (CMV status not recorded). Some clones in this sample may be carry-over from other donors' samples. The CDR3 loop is CASSRPGGAYIEQFF. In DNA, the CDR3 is TGTGCCAGCAGCCGCCCAGGGGGCGCTTATATTGAGCAGTTCTTC.